This T cell receptor (beta chain) appears in the sequencing data of a study of cytomegalovirus exposure and HLA in healthy donors. In the study overall: Unique TCRs from HLA-typed donors, some 85 million of them, were held in an early data release. Findings of the study overall: The CMV antigen specificity of a few CMV-associated chains was confirmed through in vitro analysis. Accurate HLA-A and HLA-B prediction from TCR beta sequences was reported for most subjects.

Comment on this clone: Its target is unknown.

This PCR relied on a set of 60 Vbeta primers and 13 Jbeta primers. TCRdb keeps only in-frame clones here, not all; method: immunoSEQ multiplex PCR. The table has roughly 200,000 clones, roughly four fifths seen once; the top ten hold approximately 0.62%. While unrecorded immune exposures were likely, the donors were nominally healthy when sampled. The CDR3 is 13 residues long. Looked up from germline, CDR1 is MNHEY and CDR2 is SVGAGI. V gave up 5 bases and J gave up 9 bases, with 16 bases separating them. Sequenced: PBMCs. The sequence came from a middle-aged woman in good health and CMV-seronegative. The chain joins TRBV6-5 to TRBJ1-1, with a weak D call TRBD1 (6 bases). The CDR3 DNA reads TGTGCCAGCAGTCGTACAGGGTTGGGACAAGCTTTCTTT. Amino acid sequence: CASSRTGLGQAFF.